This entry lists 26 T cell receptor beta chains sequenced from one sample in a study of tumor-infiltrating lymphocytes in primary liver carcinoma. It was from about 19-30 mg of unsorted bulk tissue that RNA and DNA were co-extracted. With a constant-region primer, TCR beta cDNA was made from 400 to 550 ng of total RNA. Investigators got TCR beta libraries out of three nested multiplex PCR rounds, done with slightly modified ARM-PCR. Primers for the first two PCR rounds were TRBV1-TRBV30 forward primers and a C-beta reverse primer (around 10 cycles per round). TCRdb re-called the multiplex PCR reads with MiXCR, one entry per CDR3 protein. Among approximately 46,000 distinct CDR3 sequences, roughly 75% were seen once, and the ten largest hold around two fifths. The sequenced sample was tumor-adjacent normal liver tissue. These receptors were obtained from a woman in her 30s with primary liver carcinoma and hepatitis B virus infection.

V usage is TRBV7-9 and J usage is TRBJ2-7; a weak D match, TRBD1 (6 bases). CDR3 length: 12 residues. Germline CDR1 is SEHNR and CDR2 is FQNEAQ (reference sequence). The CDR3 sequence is CISSLGGPEQYF. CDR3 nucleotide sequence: TGTATCAGCAGCTTAGGGGGTCCCGAGCAGTACTTC.

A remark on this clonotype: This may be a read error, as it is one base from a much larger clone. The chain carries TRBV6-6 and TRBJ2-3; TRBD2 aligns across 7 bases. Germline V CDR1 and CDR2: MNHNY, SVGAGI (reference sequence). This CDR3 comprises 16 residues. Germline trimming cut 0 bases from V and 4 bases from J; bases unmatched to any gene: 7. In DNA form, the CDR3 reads TGTGCCAGCAGTTACTCGCAGGAGGGAGGGCCAGATACGCAGTATTTT. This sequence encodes CASSYSQEGGPDTQYF.

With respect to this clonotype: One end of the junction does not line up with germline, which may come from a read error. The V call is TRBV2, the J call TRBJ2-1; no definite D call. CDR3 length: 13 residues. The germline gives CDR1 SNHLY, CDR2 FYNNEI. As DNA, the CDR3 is TGTGCCAGCTATCGCGCGGCTGGGCCGGAGCAGCTCTTC. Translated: CASYRAAGPEQLF.

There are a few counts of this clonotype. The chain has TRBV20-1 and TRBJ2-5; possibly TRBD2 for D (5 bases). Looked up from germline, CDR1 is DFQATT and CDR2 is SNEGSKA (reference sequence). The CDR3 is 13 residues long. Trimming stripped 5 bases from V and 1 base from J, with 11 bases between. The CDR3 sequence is CSAPLGSQETQYF. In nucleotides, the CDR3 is TGCAGTGCTCCGCTTGGGAGCCAAGAGACCCAGTACTTC.

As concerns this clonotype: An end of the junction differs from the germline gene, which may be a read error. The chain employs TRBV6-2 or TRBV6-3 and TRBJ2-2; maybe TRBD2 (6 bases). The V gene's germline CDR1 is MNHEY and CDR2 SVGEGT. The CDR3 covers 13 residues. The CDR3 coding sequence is TGTGCCTGCACGGACTATGTGACCGAGGAGCTGTTTTTT. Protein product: CACTDYVTEELFF.

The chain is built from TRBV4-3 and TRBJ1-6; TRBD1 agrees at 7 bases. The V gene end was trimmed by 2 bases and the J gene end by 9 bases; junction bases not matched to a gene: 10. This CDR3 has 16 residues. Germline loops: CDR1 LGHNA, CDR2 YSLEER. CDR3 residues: CASSQNSPGGASPLHF. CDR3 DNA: TGCGCCAGCAGCCAAAATTCCCCAGGGGGGGCTTCACCCCTCCACTTT.

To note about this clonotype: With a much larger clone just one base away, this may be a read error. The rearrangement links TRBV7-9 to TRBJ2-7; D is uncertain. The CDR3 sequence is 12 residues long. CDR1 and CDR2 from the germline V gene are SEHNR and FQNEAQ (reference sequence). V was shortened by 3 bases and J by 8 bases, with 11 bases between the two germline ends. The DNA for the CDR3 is TGTGCCAGCAGCTTTAGGCCCGCCAAGCAGTACTTC. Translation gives CASSFRPAKQYF. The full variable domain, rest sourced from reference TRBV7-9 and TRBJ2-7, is DTGVSQNPRHKITKRGQNVTFRCDPISEHNRLYWYRQTLGQGPEFLTYFQNEAQLEKSRLLSDRFSAERPKGSFSTLEIQRTEQGDSAMYLCASSFRPAKQYFGPGTRLTVT.

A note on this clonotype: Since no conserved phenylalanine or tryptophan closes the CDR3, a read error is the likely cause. The CDR3 sequence: CSGGGLYEQYI. The CDR3 region has the DNA TGCAGCGGAGGGGGGCTCTACGAGCAGTACATT. The chain carries TRBV29-1 and TRBJ2-7; D is perhaps TRBD1 or TRBD2 (6 bases each). CDR1 is SQVTM, CDR2 ANQGSEA, per germline. CDR3 size: 11 residues. V gave up 7 bases and J gave up 3 bases, with 10 bases separating them.

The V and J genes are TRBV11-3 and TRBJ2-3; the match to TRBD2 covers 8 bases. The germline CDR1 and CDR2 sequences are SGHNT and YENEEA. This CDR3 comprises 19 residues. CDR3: CTSSLGFGAGAGGTDTQYF. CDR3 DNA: TGTACTAGCAGCTTAGGTTTTGGAGCGGGAGCGGGAGGCACAGATACGCAGTATTTT.

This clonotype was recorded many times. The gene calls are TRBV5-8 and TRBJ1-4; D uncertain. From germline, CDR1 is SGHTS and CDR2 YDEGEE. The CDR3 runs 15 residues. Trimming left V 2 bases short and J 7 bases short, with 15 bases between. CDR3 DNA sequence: TGTGCCAGCAGCTTACGGTTTGGGGAAGGTGAAAAACTGTTTTTT. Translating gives CASSLRFGEGEKLFF.

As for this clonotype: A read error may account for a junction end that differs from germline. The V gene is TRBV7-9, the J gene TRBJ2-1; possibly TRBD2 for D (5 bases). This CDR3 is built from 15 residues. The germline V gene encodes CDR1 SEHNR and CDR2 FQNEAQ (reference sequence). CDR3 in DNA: TGTGCTAGCAACTTTGGGAGCAGGAGTGTCGATGAGCAGTTCTTC. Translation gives CASNFGSRSVDEQFF.

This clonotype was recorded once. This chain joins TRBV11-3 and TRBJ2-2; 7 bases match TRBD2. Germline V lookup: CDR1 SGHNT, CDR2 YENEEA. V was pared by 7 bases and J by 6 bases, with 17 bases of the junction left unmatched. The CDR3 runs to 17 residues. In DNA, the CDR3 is TGTGCCAGCACCCAGGCCCGCGGGAGAATTCAACCCGGGGAGCTGTTTTTT. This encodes CASTQARGRIQPGELFF.

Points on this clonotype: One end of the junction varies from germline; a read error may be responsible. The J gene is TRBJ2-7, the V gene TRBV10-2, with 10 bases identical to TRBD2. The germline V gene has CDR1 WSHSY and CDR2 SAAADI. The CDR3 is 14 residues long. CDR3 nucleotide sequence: TGCGCCATCAGTGCTAGCGGGAGTAACTACGAGCAGTACTTC. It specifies CAISASGSNYEQYF.

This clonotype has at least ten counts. The CDR3 loop reads CAISEGGEQFF. In nucleotides, the CDR3 is TGTGCCATCAGTGAAGGAGGGGAGCAGTTCTTC. The gene calls are TRBV10-3 and TRBJ2-1; TRBD2 might be the D (6 bases). The CDR3 runs to 11 residues. In germline, CDR1 is ENHRY, CDR2 SYGVKD. V lost 3 bases and J lost 10, with 7 bases in between.

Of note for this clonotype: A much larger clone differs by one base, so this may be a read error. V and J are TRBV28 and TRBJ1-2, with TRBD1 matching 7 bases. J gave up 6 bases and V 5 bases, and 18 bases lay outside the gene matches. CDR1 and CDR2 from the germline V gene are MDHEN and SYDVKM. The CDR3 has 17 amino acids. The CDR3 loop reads CASSPLGRGHFADGYTF. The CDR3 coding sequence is TGTGCCAGCAGTCCCCTCGGGAGGGGGCACTTCGCTGATGGCTACACCTTC.

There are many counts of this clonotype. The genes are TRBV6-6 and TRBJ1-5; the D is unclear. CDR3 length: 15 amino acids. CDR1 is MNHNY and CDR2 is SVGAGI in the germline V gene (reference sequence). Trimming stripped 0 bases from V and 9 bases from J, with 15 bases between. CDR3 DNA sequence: TGTGCCAGCAGTTACTCGAGTCAGGTGGTTGGGCCCCAGCATTTT. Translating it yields CASSYSSQVVGPQHF.

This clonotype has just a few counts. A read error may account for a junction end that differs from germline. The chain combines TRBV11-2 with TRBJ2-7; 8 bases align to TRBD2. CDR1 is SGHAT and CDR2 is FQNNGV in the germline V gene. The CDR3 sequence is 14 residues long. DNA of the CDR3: TGTGCCAGTAGCCCTATAGCGGGAATGAAAGAGCAGCACTTC. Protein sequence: CASSPIAGMKEQHF.

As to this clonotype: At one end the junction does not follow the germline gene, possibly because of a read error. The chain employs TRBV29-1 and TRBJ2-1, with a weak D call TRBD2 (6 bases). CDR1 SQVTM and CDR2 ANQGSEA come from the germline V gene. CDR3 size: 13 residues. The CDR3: CSVETSNHDERFF. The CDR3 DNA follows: TGCAGCGTTGAAACTAGCAACCACGATGAGCGGTTCTTC.

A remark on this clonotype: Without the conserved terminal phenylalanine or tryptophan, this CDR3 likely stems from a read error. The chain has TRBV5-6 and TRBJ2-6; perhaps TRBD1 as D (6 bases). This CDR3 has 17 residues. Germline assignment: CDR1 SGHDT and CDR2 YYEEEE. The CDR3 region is CAGSQDSSFSGANVLTI. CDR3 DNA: TGTGCCGGCAGCCAGGACAGCAGCTTTTCTGGGGCCAACGTCCTGACTATC.

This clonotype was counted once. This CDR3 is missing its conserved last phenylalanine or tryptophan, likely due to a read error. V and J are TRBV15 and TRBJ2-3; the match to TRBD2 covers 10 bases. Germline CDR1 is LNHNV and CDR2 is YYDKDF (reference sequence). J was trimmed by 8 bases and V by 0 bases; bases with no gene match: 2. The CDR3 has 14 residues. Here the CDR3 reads CATSRDSGRGTQYI. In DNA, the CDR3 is TGTGCCACCAGCAGAGACAGCGGGAGGGGTACGCAGTATATT.

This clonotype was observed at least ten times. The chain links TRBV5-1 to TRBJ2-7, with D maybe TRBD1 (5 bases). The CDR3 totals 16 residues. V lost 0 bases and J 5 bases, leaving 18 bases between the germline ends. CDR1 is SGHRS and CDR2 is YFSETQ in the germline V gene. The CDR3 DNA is TGCGCCAGCAGCTTGGGAAGTTATGGAGTAGGGGACGAGCAGTACTTC. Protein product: CASSLGSYGVGDEQYF.

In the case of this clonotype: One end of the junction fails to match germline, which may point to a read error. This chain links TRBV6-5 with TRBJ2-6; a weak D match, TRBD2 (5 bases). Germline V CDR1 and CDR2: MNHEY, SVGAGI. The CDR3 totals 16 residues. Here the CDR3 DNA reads TGTGCCAGCAGTTACTCGGGAGACTCTGAGGCCAACGTCCTGACTTTC. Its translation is CASSYSGDSEANVLTF.

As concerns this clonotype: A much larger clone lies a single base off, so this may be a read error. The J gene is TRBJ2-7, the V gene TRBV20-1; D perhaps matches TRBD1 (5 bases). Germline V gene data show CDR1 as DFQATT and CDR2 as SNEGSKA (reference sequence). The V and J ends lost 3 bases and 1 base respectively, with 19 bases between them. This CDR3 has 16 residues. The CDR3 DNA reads TGCAGTGCTAGGTTAGACAGCCCCTATATTTCCTACGAGCAGTACTTC. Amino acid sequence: CSARLDSPYISYEQYF.

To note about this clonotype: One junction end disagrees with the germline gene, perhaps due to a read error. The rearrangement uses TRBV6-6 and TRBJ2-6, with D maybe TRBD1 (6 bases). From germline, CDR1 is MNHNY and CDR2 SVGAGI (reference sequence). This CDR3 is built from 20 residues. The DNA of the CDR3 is TGTGCCAGCAGTTACTACCTGTCCAGGGGTGGCCTTTCTGTGGCCAACGTCCTGACTTTC. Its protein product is CASSYYLSRGGLSVANVLTF.

The CDR3 sequence: CASDSRTDRRPQHF. The CDR3 region has the DNA TGCGCCAGCGACTCACGGACGGATAGACGGCCCCAGCATTTT. J is TRBJ1-5 and V is TRBV4-1; D not resolved. The germline gives CDR1 MGHRA, CDR2 YSYEKL. V was trimmed by 8 bases and J by 9 bases, leaving 20 bases between them. This CDR3 comprises 14 residues.

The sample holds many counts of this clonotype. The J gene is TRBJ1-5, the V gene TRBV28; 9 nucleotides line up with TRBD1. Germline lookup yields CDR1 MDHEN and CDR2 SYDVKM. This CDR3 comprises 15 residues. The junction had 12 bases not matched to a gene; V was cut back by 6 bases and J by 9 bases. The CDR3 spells CASRVGTGSTLPQHF. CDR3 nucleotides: TGTGCCAGCAGGGTAGGGACAGGGAGCACTCTGCCCCAGCATTTT.